Listed below are T cell receptor beta chains from one sample, sequenced in a study of blood T cell repertoires in COVID-19. Measured with immunoSEQ multiplex PCR; TCRdb has only the in-frame clones, and not every one. The table lists just over 150,000 clones, 85% of them singletons. The sequenced sample consisted of peripheral blood. These receptors all come from a human donor with acute or convalescent COVID-19. The donor label of this sample is uncertain. CDR3s leave out the opening cysteine and the closing phenylalanine or tryptophan. D genes are given only for firm matches. Rows may omit the clone size; those that give it use once, few, many or a size class.

J	size	V	D	CDR3
TRBJ1-1	-	TRBV12-3/TRBV12-4	-	ASRATGYTEAF
TRBJ2-1	-	TRBV30	TRBD1	ACSSGTAYNEQF
TRBJ2-1	-	TRBV5-6	TRBD1	ASSLDRGQGPYNEQF
TRBJ2-5	-	TRBV5-4	-	ASSLGLGGVQETQY
TRBJ1-3	-	TRBV5-1	-	ASSTVADFGGTIY
TRBJ1-5	-	TRBV6-2/TRBV6-3	TRBD1	ASSPTGGSYQPQH
TRBJ1-2	few	TRBV5-4	TRBD1	ASSLITDRRDGYT
TRBJ2-2	-	TRBV5-4	-	ASSPRPISKNTGELF
TRBJ1-4	once	TRBV19	-	ASSGLTGAANEKLF
TRBJ2-1	-	TRBV18	TRBD2	ASSPPSSGGAHNEQF
TRBJ2-3	-	TRBV2	-	ASSEWTGDTQY
TRBJ1-2	-	TRBV5-4	TRBD1	ASSHVRGSANYGYT
TRBJ1-5	-	TRBV6-5	-	ASSPLLRNQPQH
TRBJ2-7	once	TRBV7-9	TRBD1	ASSLGQGLNEQY
TRBJ1-5	-	TRBV3-1/TRBV3-2	-	ASSPRYSNQPQH
TRBJ1-2	-	TRBV4-1	TRBD1	ASSQGSGQGADYGYT
TRBJ2-3	-	TRBV19	-	ASSGGFTDTQY
TRBJ2-7	-	TRBV9	TRBD2	ASSVVGGFPAEQY
TRBJ1-2	-	TRBV6-4	-	ASSATGYYGYT
TRBJ2-1	-	TRBV2	TRBD1	ASSEEDRHYNEQF
TRBJ1-2	-	TRBV6-5	TRBD1	ASSRQAGGFGGYT
TRBJ2-2	-	TRBV29-1	-	SVARGSRHTGELF
TRBJ2-7	-	TRBV7-2	TRBD2	ASSLGGGGYEQY
TRBJ2-3	-	TRBV5-1	TRBD1	ASSAGQGGGDTDTQY
TRBJ2-1	-	TRBV5-5	TRBD2	ASSLAGASYNEQF
TRBJ1-4	-	TRBV19	TRBD1	ASRGTGEEKLF
TRBJ1-5	-	TRBV28	TRBD1	ASSLRQGAGQPQH
TRBJ2-3	-	TRBV5-4	TRBD2	ASSSGLAGEVRTQY
TRBJ1-1	-	TRBV3-1/TRBV3-2	-	ASSHWTGSQGAF
TRBJ1-4	-	TRBV11-2	TRBD1	ASSRQGTPYNEKLF
TRBJ1-5	-	TRBV7-2	TRBD1	ASSIQGGNQPQH
TRBJ1-1	-	TRBV2	TRBD1	ASSRTGQSNTEAF
TRBJ1-1	-	TRBV7-6	TRBD1	ASSSNRHRGTEAF
TRBJ1-5	-	TRBV5-1	TRBD1	ASSFTGGGQPQH
TRBJ1-4	-	TRBV21-1	-	ASSKPGTEGSGEKLF
TRBJ1-2	-	TRBV19	-	ASSLGQDVYGYT
TRBJ1-1	-	TRBV18	-	ASSLTDNTEAF
TRBJ1-2	-	TRBV13	TRBD1	ASSFQGANYGYT
TRBJ2-1	few	TRBV7-3	TRBD2	ASSSKRGAGIEQF
TRBJ2-7	once	TRBV27	TRBD1	ASSGRQGWYEQY
TRBJ2-3	-	TRBV4-2	TRBD2	ASSQPGLAAPRSTDTQY
TRBJ2-7	-	TRBV9	-	ASSATGYEQY